Below are 8 T cell receptor beta chains sequenced from a single sample in a study of molecular identifiers for immune sequencing clone quantification. MiXCR, run by TCRdb on the PCR reads, gives a single entry per CDR3 protein. The table includes around 480,000 distinct CDR3 sequences, about 21% detected once. The source material was naive CD8+ T cells from blood, with Jurkat cell RNA spiked in. Subset described: FACS-sorted CD8+CD4-CCR7+CD45RA+ naive T cells. The receptors originated from a human donor in good health. Some libraries in this study had Jurkat cell RNA spiked in.

This clonotype was seen a handful of times. One base away lies a much larger clone, so this may be a sequencing read error. As DNA, the CDR3 is TGTGCCAGCAGCTTGTATGATCCAGATACGCAGTGTTTT. This codes for CASSLYDPDTQCF. The V gene is TRBV5-4, the J gene TRBJ2-3; D not certain. CDR1 and CDR2 (germline): SGHNT, YYREEE (reference sequence). The CDR3 is 13 residues long.

This clonotype showed up just a few times. The V gene is TRBV20-1, the J gene TRBJ1-5; 11 bases map to TRBD1. CDR3 length: 17 residues. From germline, CDR1 is DFQATT and CDR2 SNEGSKA (reference sequence). The V and J ends lost 0 bases and 2 bases, in that order; junction bases with no gene match: 6. The chain's CDR3 is CSARDPGQGAGNQPQHF. As DNA, the CDR3 is TGCAGTGCTAGAGACCCCGGACAGGGGGCTGGCAATCAGCCCCAGCATTTT.

The gene calls are TRBV11-2 and TRBJ2-3, with 8 bases aligning to TRBD1. This CDR3 comprises 17 residues. V trimming: 5 bases; J trimming: 2 bases; junction bases outside the gene matches: 12. Germline V gene lookup returns CDR1 SGHAT and CDR2 FQNNGV. DNA for the CDR3: TGTGCCAGCAGCCGGTATCTCGCCAGGGGGCCCACAGATACGCAGTATTTT. The encoded protein is CASSRYLARGPTDTQYF.

This clonotype was observed many times. V is TRBV4-3 and J is TRBJ2-4; 8 bases agree with TRBD1. This CDR3 has 15 amino acids. CDR1 LGHNA and CDR2 YSLEER come from the germline V gene. J gave up 3 bases and V 3 bases, and 4 bases lay outside the gene matches. The CDR3, as DNA: TGCGCCAGCAGCCAGGACAGGGAGGTCAAAAACATTCAGTACTTC. Residues: CASSQDREVKNIQYF.

To note about this clonotype: This may be a read error: a much more frequent sequence differs by one nucleotide. The chain joins TRBV4-3 to TRBJ2-3; D is possibly TRBD1 (6 bases). CDR1 is LGHNA and CDR2 is YSLEER in the germline V gene. CDR3 length: 17 amino acids. The chain's CDR3 is CVSSQDSRQASTDTQYF. CDR3 sequence (DNA): TGCGTCAGCAGCCAAGATAGCAGACAGGCGAGCACAGATACGCAGTATTTT.

This clonotype appeared a few times. This chain joins TRBV18 and TRBJ2-7, with TRBD2 matching 11 bases. Germline loops: CDR1 KGHSH, CDR2 LQKENI. The CDR3 consists of 15 residues. V trimming: 3 bases; J trimming: 5 bases; junction bases outside the gene matches: 6. CDR3 in amino acids: CASSPTSGSAHEQYF. CDR3 coding DNA: TGTGCCAGCTCACCCACTAGCGGGAGTGCCCACGAGCAGTACTTC.

In this sample, this clonotype turned up once. The chain uses TRBV7-4 and TRBJ1-2; weak D call: TRBD1 (5 bases). V was trimmed by 5 bases and J by 12 bases, leaving 25 bases between them. CDR1 is SGHVT and CDR2 is SQSDAQ in the germline V gene. CDR3 length: 15 residues. The CDR3 region has the DNA TGTGCCAGCAGCATAACGGGGGAAGGGAACGGCGGCCACACCTTC. Residues: CASSITGEGNGGHTF.

The chain joins TRBV9 to TRBJ2-1, with a tentative D call TRBD2 (7 bases). CDR1 SGDLS and CDR2 YYNGEE come from the germline V gene. V was trimmed by 3 bases and J by 1 base, leaving 14 bases between them. The CDR3 extends over 16 amino acids. CDR3: CASSAEGGGSYNEQFF. Written as DNA, the CDR3 is TGTGCCAGCAGCGCCGAGGGGGGGGGATCCTACAATGAGCAGTTCTTC.